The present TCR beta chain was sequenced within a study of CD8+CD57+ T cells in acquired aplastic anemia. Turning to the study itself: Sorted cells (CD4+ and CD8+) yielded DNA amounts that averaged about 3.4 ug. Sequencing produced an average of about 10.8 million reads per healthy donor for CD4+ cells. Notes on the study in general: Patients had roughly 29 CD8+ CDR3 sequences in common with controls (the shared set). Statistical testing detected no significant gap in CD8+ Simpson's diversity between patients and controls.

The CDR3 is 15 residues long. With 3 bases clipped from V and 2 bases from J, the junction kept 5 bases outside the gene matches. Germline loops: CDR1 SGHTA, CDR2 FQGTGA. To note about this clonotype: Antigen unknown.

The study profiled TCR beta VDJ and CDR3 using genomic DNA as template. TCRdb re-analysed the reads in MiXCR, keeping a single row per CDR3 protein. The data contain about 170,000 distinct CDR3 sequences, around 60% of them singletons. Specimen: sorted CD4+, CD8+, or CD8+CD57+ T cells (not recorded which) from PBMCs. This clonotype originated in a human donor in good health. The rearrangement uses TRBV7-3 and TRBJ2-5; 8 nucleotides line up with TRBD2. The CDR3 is CASSLSGGLQETQYF. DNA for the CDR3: TGTGCCAGCAGCTTGAGCGGGGGCCTTCAAGAGACCCAGTACTTC.